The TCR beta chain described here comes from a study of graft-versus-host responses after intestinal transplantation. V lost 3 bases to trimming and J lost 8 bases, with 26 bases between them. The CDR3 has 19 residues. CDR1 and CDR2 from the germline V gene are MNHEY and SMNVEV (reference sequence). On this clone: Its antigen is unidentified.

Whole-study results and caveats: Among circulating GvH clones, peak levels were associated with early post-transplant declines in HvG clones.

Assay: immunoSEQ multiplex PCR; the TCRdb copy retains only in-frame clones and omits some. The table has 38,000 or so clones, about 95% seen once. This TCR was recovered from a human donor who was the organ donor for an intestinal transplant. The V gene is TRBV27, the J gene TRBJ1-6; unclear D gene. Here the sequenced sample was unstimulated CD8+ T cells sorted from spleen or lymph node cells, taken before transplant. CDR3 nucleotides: TGTGCCAGCAGTTTTTGGTCCCCGCGGTCAGTATGGGCTGATTCACCCCTCCACTTT. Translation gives CASSFWSPRSVWADSPLHF.